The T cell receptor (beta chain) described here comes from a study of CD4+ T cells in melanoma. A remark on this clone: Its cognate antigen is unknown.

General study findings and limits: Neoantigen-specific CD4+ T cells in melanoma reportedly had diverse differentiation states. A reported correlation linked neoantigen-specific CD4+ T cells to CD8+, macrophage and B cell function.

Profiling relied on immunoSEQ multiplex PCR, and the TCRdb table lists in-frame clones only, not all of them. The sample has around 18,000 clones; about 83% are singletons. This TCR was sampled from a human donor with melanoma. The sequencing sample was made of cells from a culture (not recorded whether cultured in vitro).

The CDR3 region is CASEGKGARRGYTF. CDR3 DNA sequence: TGTGCCAGTGAGGGAAAGGGGGCGCGGCGCGGCTACACCTTC. The genes are TRBV6-6 and TRBJ1-2, with 7 bases fitting TRBD1. The CDR3 loop spans 14 amino acids. Germline CDR1 MNHNY, CDR2 SVGAGI (reference sequence). V was pared by 9 bases and J by 8 bases, with 15 bases of the junction left unmatched.